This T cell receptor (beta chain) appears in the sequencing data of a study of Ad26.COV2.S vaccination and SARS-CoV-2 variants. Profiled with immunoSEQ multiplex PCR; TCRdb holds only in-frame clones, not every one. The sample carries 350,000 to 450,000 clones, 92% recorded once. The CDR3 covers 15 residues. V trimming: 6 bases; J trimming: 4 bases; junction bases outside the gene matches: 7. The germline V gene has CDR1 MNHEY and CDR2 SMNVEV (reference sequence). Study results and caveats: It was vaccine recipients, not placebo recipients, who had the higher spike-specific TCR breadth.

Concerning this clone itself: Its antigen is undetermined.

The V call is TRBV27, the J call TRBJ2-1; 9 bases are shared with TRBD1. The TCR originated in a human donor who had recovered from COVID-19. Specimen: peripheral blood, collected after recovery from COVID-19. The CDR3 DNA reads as TGTGCCAGCAGCCGGGACAGGGCAATATACAATGAGCAGTTCTTC. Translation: CASSRDRAIYNEQFF.